What follows are 32 T cell receptor beta chains derived from one specimen sequenced in a study of radiation and T cells in renal cell carcinoma. The time point denotes: baseline pretreatment blood. Treatment specified: 15 Gy SBRT to primary tumor, nephrectomy 4 weeks later. Sequencing was performed with immunoSEQ multiplex PCR; in TCRdb, only in-frame clones are kept and a portion is missing. The sample has under 65,000 clones; 78% are singletons. Here the sequenced sample was blood, taken from a patient whose treatment included radiotherapy and nephrectomy. Source of these receptors: a man between 60 and 70 years old with renal cell carcinoma.

In this sample, this clone turned up a few times. Other DNA sequences in the sample encode the same CDR3. The chain couples TRBV10-3 to TRBJ1-5; D unresolved. Between the trimmed V and J ends, which lost 2 bases and 3 bases, there was a span of 2 bases. Germline CDR1 is ENHRY and CDR2 is SYGVKD. The CDR3 has 12 amino acids. This CDR3 is CAISENNQPQHF. The DNA for the CDR3 is TGTGCCATCAGTGAGAACAATCAGCCCCAGCATTTT.

The chain links TRBV5-5 to TRBJ2-3, with D maybe TRBD2 (5 bases). Trimming shortened V by 0 bases and J by 0 bases, and 11 bases separated the two germline ends. The CDR3 extends over 16 amino acids. Looked up from germline, CDR1 is SGHKS and CDR2 is YYEKEE (reference sequence). The CDR3 region is CASSLDGDPSTDTQYF. CDR3 DNA sequence: TGTGCCAGCAGCTTGGACGGGGATCCTAGCACAGATACGCAGTATTTT.

DNA for the CDR3: TGTGCCAGCAGCTTCCGGGACAGATCGGAAGAGCAGTACGTC. Translated: CASSFRDRSEEQYV. V is TRBV7-8 and J is TRBJ2-7, with 7 bases matching TRBD1. V shed 3 bases, J shed 7 bases, and the junction held 9 bases outside the gene matches. CDR1 is SGHVS and CDR2 is FQNEAQ in the germline V gene. CDR3 length: 14 residues.

This clone has more than one count but fewer than ten. This rearrangement joins TRBV19 to TRBJ1-1; the match to TRBD1 covers 9 bases. V dropped 4 bases and J dropped 12; count of bases not matched to a gene: 9. Germline V gene sequence: CDR1 LNHDA, CDR2 SQIVND (reference sequence). This CDR3 comprises 13 residues. The CDR3 nucleotides read TGTGCCAGTAGTACCGGACAGGGGAGGGAATCTTTCTTT. This encodes CASSTGQGRESFF.

The chain carries TRBV20-1 and TRBJ2-1, with unresolved D. V was pared by 5 bases and J by 6 bases, with 8 bases between. The CDR3 is 11 residues long. Germline lookup yields CDR1 DFQATT and CDR2 SNEGSKA (reference sequence). Here the CDR3 reads CSALLGNEQFF. DNA for the CDR3: TGCAGTGCTCTTCTGGGCAATGAGCAGTTCTTC.

This clone has a handful of counts. The chain is built from TRBV11-2 and TRBJ1-6; 7 positions match TRBD1. The germline V gene has CDR1 SGHAT and CDR2 FQNNGV. J gave up 9 bases and V 0 bases, and 5 bases lay outside the gene matches. The CDR3 has 15 amino acids. The CDR3, as DNA: TGTGCCAGCAGCTTAGAGTCGGCAGGGGGTTCACCCCTCCACTTT. This encodes CASSLESAGGSPLHF.

This chain connects TRBV18 to TRBJ1-5; tentative D call: TRBD1 (6 bases). The CDR3 extends over 14 amino acids. Trimming removed 6 bases from V and 5 bases from J, with 14 bases in between. The V gene's germline CDR1 is KGHSH and CDR2 LQKENI. The chain's CDR3 is CASSYREGDQPQHF. The CDR3 DNA is TGTGCCAGCTCGTACAGGGAGGGTGATCAGCCCCAGCATTTT.

The genes are TRBV5-5 and TRBJ2-2, with 11 bases lining up with TRBD1. CDR3 size: 18 residues. The junction had 12 bases not matched to a gene; V was cut back by 4 bases and J by 4 bases. Germline loops: CDR1 SGHKS, CDR2 YYEKEE (reference sequence). The CDR3 spells CASSPWPGQGAGTGELFF. Here the CDR3 DNA reads TGTGCCAGCAGCCCTTGGCCCGGACAGGGGGCGGGCACCGGGGAGCTGTTTTTT.

The chain combines TRBV6-4 with TRBJ2-6, with D unresolved. The V end lost 6 bases, the J end lost 2 bases, and 11 bases lay between the germline ends. This CDR3 comprises 15 residues. Germline CDR1 and CDR2: MRHNA and SNTAGT. The CDR3 sequence: CASSALAAGANVLTF. The DNA of the CDR3 is TGTGCCAGCAGCGCCCTGGCGGCTGGGGCCAACGTCCTGACTTTC.

The chain joins TRBV7-9 to TRBJ1-5; the D gene is possibly TRBD1 (5 bases). The CDR3 covers 16 residues. Germline CDR1 is SEHNR and CDR2 is FQNEAQ (reference sequence). The V and J ends lost 1 base and 1 base respectively, with 11 bases between them. CDR3 DNA: TGTGCCAGCAGCTTAGGTGCAGGGAACAGCAATCAGCCCCAGCATTTT. It translates to CASSLGAGNSNQPQHF.

This clone was seen only a few times. The rearrangement links TRBV2 to TRBJ2-5; TRBD2 matches 7 bases. CDR1 is SNHLY, CDR2 FYNNEI, per germline. V lost 3 bases to trimming and J lost 1 base; unmatched junction nucleotides: 11. This CDR3 comprises 17 residues. The CDR3 sequence: CASSDRLAEVGQETQYF. DNA for the CDR3: TGTGCCAGCAGTGATCGGCTAGCGGAGGTGGGCCAAGAGACCCAGTACTTC. The complete variable domain, with remaining parts taken from reference TRBV2 and TRBJ2-5, reads EPEVTQTPSHQVTQMGQEVILRCVPISNHLYFYWYRQILGQKVEFLVSFYNNEISEKSEIFDDQFSVERPDGSNFTLKIRSTKLEDSAMYFCASSDRLAEVGQETQYFGPGTRLLVL.

The V and J genes are TRBV19 and TRBJ1-4; perhaps TRBD1 as D (6 bases). V was shortened by 6 bases and J by 4 bases, with 18 bases between the two germline ends. Per germline, CDR1 LNHDA and CDR2 SQIVND (reference sequence). This CDR3 is built from 16 residues. DNA for the CDR3: TGTGCCAGTAGACCTACCACAGGGAGAGGTAATGAAAAACTGTTTTTT. Its translation is CASRPTTGRGNEKLFF.

The rearrangement uses TRBV27 and TRBJ1-5; D is uncertain. There are 14 residues in the CDR3. The ends were cut back, 3 bases at V and 3 bases at J, with 9 bases in the middle. CDR1 and CDR2 (germline): MNHEY, SMNVEV (reference sequence). The CDR3 loop is CASSFNRYNQPQHF. DNA for the CDR3: TGTGCCAGCAGTTTTAACAGATACAATCAGCCCCAGCATTTT.

V gene TRBV7-2 combines with J gene TRBJ2-1, with 8 bases fitting TRBD2. V was clipped by 5 bases and J by 8 bases; unmatched bases: 8. In germline, CDR1 is SGHTA, CDR2 FQGNSA. This CDR3 comprises 14 residues. CDR3 protein: CASSANRGGYEQFF. The CDR3 DNA reads as TGTGCCAGCAGCGCGAATCGGGGGGGCTATGAGCAGTTCTTC.

This clone was observed once. The rearrangement joins TRBV11-2 to TRBJ2-7; 13 bases agree with TRBD2. V was clipped by 5 bases and J by 1 base; unmatched bases: 2. Germline loops: CDR1 SGHAT, CDR2 FQNNGV. This CDR3 region has 15 residues. The CDR3 DNA follows: TGTGCCAGCAGCCAACTAGCGGGAGGGTCCTACGAGCAGTACGTC. This translates into CASSQLAGGSYEQYV.

V usage is TRBV27 and J usage is TRBJ1-5; weak D call: TRBD1 (5 bases). Germline V CDR1 and CDR2: MNHEY, SMNVEV (reference sequence). CDR3 length equals 15 residues. With 5 bases removed from V and 4 bases from J, the gap between germline ends came to 15 bases. CDR3 amino acids: CASSPLGGGNQPQHF. CDR3 DNA: TGTGCCAGCAGTCCCCTCGGGGGGGGAAATCAGCCCCAGCATTTT.

The chain carries TRBV30 and TRBJ1-2, with D possibly being TRBD1 (6 bases). Trimming took off 7 bases at V and 4 bases at J, with 22 bases between the two ends. CDR1 and CDR2 from the germline V gene are GTSNPN and SVGIG (reference sequence). This CDR3 is built from 15 residues. CDR3 loop: CASPWGLGRVYGYTF. The CDR3 DNA reads TGTGCCTCCCCTTGGGGGCTCGGGAGAGTCTATGGCTACACCTTC.

The chain employs TRBV25-1 and TRBJ1-3; D may be TRBD1 (6 bases). This CDR3 has 14 amino acids. V dropped 3 bases and J dropped 1 base, with 7 bases sitting between them. Per the germline V gene, CDR1 is MGHDK and CDR2 is SYGVNS. The CDR3 sequence is CASSDTGSGNTIYF. CDR3 in DNA: TGTGCCAGCAGTGACACAGGGTCTGGAAACACCATATATTTT.

This chain uses TRBV5-4 with TRBJ2-1; TRBD2 agrees at 8 bases. The CDR3 spans 16 residues. The V segment lost 2 bases and the J segment 7 bases; nucleotides outside the gene matches: 11. The V gene's germline CDR1 is SGHNT and CDR2 YYREEE (reference sequence). CDR3 sequence (DNA): TGTGCCAGCAGCTTTCGAGCGGGAGTGACTGGAAATGAGCAGTTCTTC. Protein sequence: CASSFRAGVTGNEQFF.

CDR3 in DNA: TGTGCCAGCAGCCAATCGATGGGGAGCTCTGGAAACACCATATATTTT. Translating gives CASSQSMGSSGNTIYF. The rearrangement joins TRBV4-2 to TRBJ1-3; D is uncertain. Per the germline V gene, CDR1 is LGHNA and CDR2 is YNFKEQ. This CDR3 region has 16 residues. V gave up 2 bases and J gave up 0 bases, with 11 bases separating them.

V and J are TRBV7-9 and TRBJ2-5; no definite D call. V was shortened by 1 base and J by 0 bases, with 9 bases between the two germline ends. The germline V gene has CDR1 SEHNR and CDR2 FQNEAQ (reference sequence). The CDR3 spans 15 residues. Here the CDR3 DNA reads TGTGCCAGCAGCTTAGGGCAGACGTACCAAGAGACCCAGTACTTC. Translation: CASSLGQTYQETQYF.

The CDR3 region has the DNA TGTGCCAGCAGCTTGGCTCGGGATGAGCAGTTCTTC. This codes for CASSLARDEQFF. V is TRBV5-6 and J is TRBJ2-1; D remains ambiguous. The CDR3 has 12 residues. V lost 0 bases and J lost 8, with 6 bases in between. CDR1 and CDR2 from the germline V gene are SGHDT and YYEEEE.

A word on this clone: This same CDR3 is encoded by further DNA sequences in the sample. The chain uses TRBV20-1 and TRBJ2-5, with D perhaps matching TRBD2 (6 bases). CDR3 length: 11 residues. V was shortened by 6 bases and J by 5 bases, with 10 bases between the two germline ends. CDR1 DFQATT and CDR2 SNEGSKA come from the germline V gene (reference sequence). The CDR3 reads CSAHSGETQYF. The CDR3, as DNA: TGCAGTGCACACAGCGGGGAGACCCAGTACTTC.

The chain couples TRBV7-7 to TRBJ2-2, with D hard to call. Germline loops: CDR1 SSHAT, CDR2 FNYEAQ (reference sequence). The CDR3 covers 15 residues. V was pared by 3 bases and J by 2 bases, with 10 bases between. CDR3 residues: CASSFAHSNTGELFF. The DNA of the CDR3 is TGTGCCAGCAGCTTCGCTCATAGCAACACCGGGGAGCTGTTTTTT.

This clone turned up a few times. The rearrangement links TRBV7-9 to TRBJ2-4; 12 positions agree with TRBD2. The CDR3 has 16 residues. Trimming took 5 bases from V and 4 from J; bases not matched to a gene: 6. Germline V lookup: CDR1 SEHNR, CDR2 FQNEAQ (reference sequence). The CDR3 nucleotides are TGTGCCAGCAGCCTAGGACTAGCGGGATTAAAAAACATTCAGTACTTC. This gives the protein CASSLGLAGLKNIQYF.

The V and J genes are TRBV15 and TRBJ1-1; D might be TRBD1 (5 bases). The CDR3 totals 14 residues. The germline V gene encodes CDR1 LNHNV and CDR2 YYDKDF (reference sequence). V lost 1 base to trimming and J lost 0 bases, with 6 bases between them. CDR3 nucleotide sequence: TGTGCCACCAGCAGAGGACAGCTGAACACTGAAGCTTTCTTT. It specifies CATSRGQLNTEAFF. The variable domain in full, with the rest retrieved from reference TRBV15 and TRBJ1-1, is DAMVIQNPRYQVTQFGKPVTLSCSQTLNHNVMYWYQQKSSQAPKLLFHYYDKDFNNEADTPDNFQSRRPNTSFCFLDIRSPGLGDTAMYLCATSRGQLNTEAFFGQGTRLTVV.

The gene calls are TRBV11-3 and TRBJ2-2; D is possibly TRBD1 (5 bases). V dropped 2 bases and J dropped 1 base, with 17 bases sitting between them. This CDR3 is 18 amino acids long. Germline loops: CDR1 SGHNT, CDR2 YENEEA. CDR3 sequence: CASSLNLRAGMNTGELFF. CDR3 nucleotide sequence: TGTGCCAGCAGCTTAAATCTCAGGGCAGGAATGAACACCGGGGAGCTGTTTTTT.

The genes are TRBV6-6 and TRBJ1-4; D is unclear. Trimming shortened V by 2 bases and J by 0 bases, and 10 bases separated the two germline ends. The CDR3 contains 16 residues. In germline, CDR1 is MNHNY, CDR2 SVGAGI (reference sequence). The CDR3: CASSYGAIATNEKLFF. The CDR3 DNA reads as TGTGCCAGCAGTTACGGCGCCATCGCAACTAATGAAAAACTGTTTTTT.

The J gene is TRBJ2-3, the V gene TRBV7-2; 8 nucleotides line up with TRBD1. Germline trimming cut 6 bases from V and 2 bases from J; bases unmatched to any gene: 4. This CDR3 spans 14 amino acids. Germline values: CDR1 SGHTA, CDR2 FQGNSA. The CDR3 is CASRWGQATDTQYF. The CDR3 nucleotides read TGTGCCAGCAGGTGGGGACAGGCCACAGATACGCAGTATTTT.

This clone was seen a single time. The V and J genes are TRBV7-9 and TRBJ1-2; D uncertain. This CDR3 comprises 11 residues. The germline CDR1 and CDR2 sequences are SEHNR and FQNEAQ (reference sequence). With 5 bases removed from V and 8 bases from J, the gap between germline ends came to 9 bases. This CDR3 is CASSLPGGYTF. The CDR3 DNA is TGTGCCAGCAGCCTCCCAGGCGGCTACACCTTC.

In DNA, the CDR3 is TGTGCCAGCAGGACTAGCGCAGAGACCCAGTACTTC. Its translation: CASRTSAETQYF. The chain is built from TRBV6-1 and TRBJ2-5; 8 nucleotides match TRBD2. Germline V gene sequence: CDR1 MNHNS, CDR2 SASEGT. J was trimmed by 4 bases and V by 6 bases; bases with no gene match: 1. CDR3 length: 12 amino acids.

This clone came up a few times. The chain has TRBV7-6 and TRBJ2-7; D is ambiguous. CDR1 is SGHVS, CDR2 FNYEAQ, per germline. This CDR3 region has 13 residues. The germline V and J ends were trimmed by 5 bases and 3 bases, with 11 bases remaining between them. DNA of the CDR3: TGTGCCAGCAGCAACGGACCGAACTACGAGCAGTACTTC. This codes for CASSNGPNYEQYF.